One sample yielded the 7 T cell receptor beta chains listed below, sequenced in a study of blood T cell repertoires in COVID-19. Some clones are missing from TCRdb's copy, which holds only in-frame ones; the method was immunoSEQ multiplex PCR. The profile covers 140,000 to 150,000 clones, with 75% to 85% appearing a single time and 10% to 15% taken by the ten largest. Sequencing input: peripheral blood. All receptors come from a man between 60 and 70 years old with active or convalescent COVID-19.

This sequence joins TRBV15 and TRBJ2-7, with 7 bases fitting TRBD1. V was pared by 0 bases and J by 4 bases, with 6 bases of the junction left unmatched. Germline V gene data show CDR1 as LNHNV and CDR2 as YYDKDF (reference sequence). This CDR3 contains 15 residues. The CDR3 DNA is TGTGCCACCAGCAGAGATCAAAGGGGGCGTTACGAGCAGTACTTC. It yields the protein CATSRDQRGRYEQYF.

This sequence joins TRBV7-9 and TRBJ2-6; D remains unclear. The germline V gene encodes CDR1 SEHNR and CDR2 FQNEAQ (reference sequence). Trimming cost V 5 bases and J 0 bases, with 8 bases left between them. The CDR3 totals 15 residues. CDR3 sequence: CASSVYSSGANVLTF. CDR3 bases: TGTGCCAGCAGCGTATACAGCTCTGGGGCCAACGTCCTGACTTTC.

CDR3 residues: CASSFRTNSPLHF. The CDR3 DNA reads as TGCGCCAGCAGCTTTAGGACAAATTCACCCCTCCACTTT. The chain links TRBV5-1 to TRBJ1-6, with D perhaps matching TRBD1 (5 bases). Trimming removed 2 bases at V and 7 bases at J, with 7 bases between. Germline V CDR1 and CDR2: SGHRS, YFSETQ. The CDR3 runs to 13 residues. Using reference TRBV5-1 and TRBJ1-6 for the parts outside the CDR3, the full variable domain is KAGVTQTPRYLIKTRGQQVTLSCSPISGHRSVSWYQQTPGQGLQFLFEYFSETQRNKGNFPGRFSGRQFSNSRSEMNVSTLELGDSALYLCASSFRTNSPLHFGNGTRLTVT.

The chain combines TRBV30 with TRBJ2-3; tentative D call: TRBD1 (7 bases). The CDR3 is made up of 15 amino acids. V dropped 2 bases and J dropped 3 bases, with 15 bases sitting between them. CDR1 is GTSNPN and CDR2 is SVGIG in the germline V gene (reference sequence). In DNA form, the CDR3 reads TGTGCCTGGAGTCAGGGGGGAGAGGGGACAGATACGCAGTATTTT. It is translated as CAWSQGGEGTDTQYF.

The chain couples TRBV27 to TRBJ1-5; 8 nucleotides line up with TRBD1. V shed 4 bases and J 5 bases; nucleotides not matched to a gene: 4. The germline CDR1 and CDR2 sequences are MNHEY and SMNVEV (reference sequence). This CDR3 has 14 amino acids. CDR3 bases: TGTGCCAGCAGTTCAGGACAGGGCTATCAGCCCCAGCATTTT. This gives the protein CASSSGQGYQPQHF.

There are a few counts of this clone. The V call is TRBV29-1, the J call TRBJ1-1; 7 bases are a match to TRBD1. Germline V gene lookup returns CDR1 SQVTM and CDR2 ANQGSEA. After removal of 3 bases from V and 1 base from J, the junction contained 5 bases not matched to a gene. The CDR3 extends over 14 amino acids. CDR3 amino acids: CSVEEDRANTEAFF. The CDR3 region has the DNA TGCAGCGTTGAGGAAGACAGGGCGAACACTGAAGCTTTCTTT.

The chain couples TRBV7-9 to TRBJ2-7, with 7 nucleotides matching TRBD2. CDR1 and CDR2 from the germline V gene are SEHNR and FQNEAQ (reference sequence). The CDR3 sequence is 15 residues long. Losses at the gene ends were 4 bases for V and 5 bases for J; bases not matched to a gene: 11. Here the CDR3 DNA reads TGTGCCAGCAGCTCCATAGCGGGCCGGGGGGACGAGCAGTACTTC. Translated: CASSSIAGRGDEQYF.